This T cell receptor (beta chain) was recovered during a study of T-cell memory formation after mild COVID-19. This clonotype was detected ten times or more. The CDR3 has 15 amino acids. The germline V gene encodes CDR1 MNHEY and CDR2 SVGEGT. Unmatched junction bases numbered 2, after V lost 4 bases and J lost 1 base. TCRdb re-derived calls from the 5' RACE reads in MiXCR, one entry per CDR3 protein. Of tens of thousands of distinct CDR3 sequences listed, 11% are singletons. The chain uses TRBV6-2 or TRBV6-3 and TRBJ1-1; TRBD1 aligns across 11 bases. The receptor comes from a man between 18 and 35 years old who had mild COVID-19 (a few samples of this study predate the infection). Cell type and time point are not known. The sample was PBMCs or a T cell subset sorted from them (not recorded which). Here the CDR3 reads CASSSGTGGNTEAFF. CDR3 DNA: TGTGCCAGCAGTTCCGGGACAGGGGGGAACACTGAAGCTTTCTTT.